This passage covers 27 T cell receptor beta chains from one sample sequenced in a study of blood T cell repertoires in COVID-19. Generated by immunoSEQ multiplex PCR, the TCRdb table keeps only in-frame clones and is missing some. Of 200,000 to 300,000 clones listed, roughly 90% are singletons. What was sequenced was PBMCs or T cells enriched from blood (not recorded which). Receptors originate from a woman younger than 45 with acute COVID-19.

V gene TRBV5-1 combines with J gene TRBJ1-4, with TRBD1 identical over 9 bases. The trim removed 0 bases at V and 1 base at J, leaving 7 bases unmatched. This CDR3 has 18 residues. From germline, CDR1 is SGHRS and CDR2 YFSETQ. This CDR3 is CASSLGRDRAGTNEKLFF. The CDR3 DNA reads TGCGCCAGCAGCTTGGGTCGGGACAGGGCAGGAACTAATGAAAAACTGTTTTTT.

This clone was found once. The V call is TRBV25-1, the J call TRBJ2-1, with 8 bases that match TRBD2. Looked up from germline, CDR1 is MGHDK and CDR2 is SYGVNS. CDR3 size: 15 residues. V was clipped by 6 bases and J by 2 bases; unmatched bases: 6. The CDR3 sequence is CASRPRGGAYNEQFF. The CDR3 DNA reads as TGTGCCAGCAGGCCCCGGGGGGGGGCCTACAATGAGCAGTTCTTC.

The chain uses TRBV5-6 and TRBJ2-5; D is perhaps TRBD1 (5 bases). V lost 5 bases and J 2 bases, leaving 7 bases between the germline ends. CDR1 SGHDT and CDR2 YYEEEE come from the germline V gene. This CDR3 region has 12 residues. The CDR3 region is CASRTDQETQYF. The CDR3 nucleotides read TGTGCCAGCAGGACAGATCAAGAGACCCAGTACTTC.

Only one count was recorded for this clone. The chain employs TRBV6-2 or TRBV6-3 and TRBJ1-1, with D maybe TRBD1 (6 bases). Trimming left V 6 bases short and J 5 bases short, with 13 bases between. CDR1 is MNHEY, CDR2 SVGEGT, per germline. This CDR3 has 13 residues. CDR3 nucleotide sequence: TGTGCCAGCAGCCTATCTCAGGGGACTGAAGCTTTCTTT. It specifies CASSLSQGTEAFF.

The table lists this clone with a few counts. The CDR3, as DNA: TGTGCCAGCAGTGTTTATTACTCCTACGAGCAGTACTTC. Translated: CASSVYYSYEQYF. The J gene is TRBJ2-7, the V gene TRBV2; no clear D. CDR3 size: 13 residues. V shed 4 bases and J shed 0 bases, with 7 bases lying between them. Germline V gene sequence: CDR1 SNHLY, CDR2 FYNNEI.

The chain employs TRBV14 and TRBJ2-3, with D possibly being TRBD2 (7 bases). There are 14 residues in the CDR3. The ends were cut back, 8 bases at V and 4 bases at J, with 16 bases in the middle. Germline-derived CDR1 and CDR2 are SGHDN and FVKESK. The CDR3 reads CASGRGRPADTQYF. CDR3 coding DNA: TGTGCCAGCGGGCGGGGGCGGCCGGCAGATACGCAGTATTTT.

This rearrangement joins TRBV27 to TRBJ2-1; 11 nucleotides line up with TRBD2. There are 16 residues in the CDR3. The ends lost 3 bases at V and 3 bases at J; junction bases unmatched: 4. From germline, CDR1 is MNHEY and CDR2 SMNVEV (reference sequence). DNA of the CDR3: TGTGCCAGCAGTTTTGTTGGGACTAGCGGCTACAATGAGCAGTTCTTC. Protein: CASSFVGTSGYNEQFF.

The V call is TRBV27, the J call TRBJ1-1; possible D gene TRBD1, 5 bases. The CDR3 runs 15 residues. From germline, CDR1 is MNHEY and CDR2 SMNVEV (reference sequence). V was cut by 7 bases and J by 7 bases, with 22 bases left in between. Here the CDR3 reads CASTRGGGGAVEAFF. CDR3 nucleotides: TGTGCCAGCACCCGTGGAGGCGGCGGGGCTGTTGAAGCTTTCTTT.

Only a few counts were recorded for this clone. The genes are TRBV7-9 and TRBJ2-5, with D tentatively TRBD2 (6 bases). The germline gives CDR1 SEHNR, CDR2 FQNEAQ (reference sequence). V shed 1 base and J shed 2 bases, with 8 bases lying between them. The CDR3 is 14 residues long. CDR3 nucleotides: TGTGCCAGCAGCTTAGTTGGAGGGCAAGAGACCCAGTACTTC. This encodes CASSLVGGQETQYF.

V usage is TRBV27 and J usage is TRBJ1-5; 8 bases line up with TRBD1. The CDR3 spans 15 residues. Trimming at V came to 6 bases and at J to 7 bases, leaving 11 bases not matched to a gene. The germline CDR1 and CDR2 sequences are MNHEY and SMNVEV (reference sequence). The CDR3 bases are TGTGCCAGCAGGCCTTCCGGGACAGGATGGCAGCCCCAGCATTTT. Protein: CASRPSGTGWQPQHF.

This clone appeared once. The rearrangement uses TRBV7-9 and TRBJ2-5; TRBD1 might be the D (5 bases). V lost 4 bases and J lost 1, with 10 bases in between. This CDR3 is built from 14 residues. Looked up from germline, CDR1 is SEHNR and CDR2 is FQNEAQ (reference sequence). The CDR3 spells CASSSSDIQETQYF. CDR3 DNA: TGTGCCAGCAGCTCCTCGGACATCCAAGAGACCCAGTACTTC.

The rearrangement links TRBV12-3 or TRBV12-4 to TRBJ2-1, with 7 bases aligning to TRBD1. The CDR3 runs 13 residues. V lost 8 bases to trimming and J lost 10 bases; unmatched junction nucleotides: 11. The CDR3 region is CASGDRDEGEQFF. The CDR3 region has the DNA TGTGCCAGCGGAGACAGGGATGAGGGGGAGCAGTTCTTC.

This chain connects TRBV4-1 to TRBJ1-2, with D possibly matching TRBD1 (5 bases). Trimming left V 1 base short and J 4 bases short, with 13 bases between. The CDR3 length is 15 residues. Germline V lookup: CDR1 MGHRA, CDR2 YSYEKL. The CDR3 DNA follows: TGCGCCAGCAGCCAAGTCGGGGGGGGTATCTATGGCTACACCTTC. Its translation: CASSQVGGGIYGYTF.

CDR3 coding DNA: TGTGCCAGCAGTGTTCGAAAGGGGGCCACTGAAGCTTTCTTT. This translates into CASSVRKGATEAFF. The chain is built from TRBV2 and TRBJ1-1, with 7 bases aligning to TRBD1. The V gene end was trimmed by 4 bases and the J gene end by 4 bases; junction bases not matched to a gene: 6. The germline CDR1 and CDR2 sequences are SNHLY and FYNNEI. The CDR3 is 14 residues long.

The chain couples TRBV19 to TRBJ1-1; 8 nucleotides line up with TRBD1. This CDR3 region has 16 residues. Looked up from germline, CDR1 is LNHDA and CDR2 is SQIVND (reference sequence). Losses at the gene ends were 3 bases for V and 0 bases for J; bases not matched to a gene: 6. CDR3 sequence: CASSIGRGLMNTEAFF. CDR3 DNA sequence: TGTGCCAGTAGTATTGGCAGGGGGCTAATGAACACTGAAGCTTTCTTT. Together with reference TRBV19 and TRBJ1-1, the CDR3 gives the full variable domain: DGGITQSPKYLFRKEGQNVTLSCEQNLNHDAMYWYRQDPGQGLRLIYYSQIVNDFQKGDIAEGYSVSREKKESFPLTVTSAQKNPTAFYLCASSIGRGLMNTEAFFGQGTRLTVV.

The chain recombines TRBV19 with TRBJ1-1; D unclear. Trimming cost V 3 bases and J 1 base, with 9 bases left between them. The germline V gene has CDR1 LNHDA and CDR2 SQIVND (reference sequence). The CDR3 has 14 residues. CDR3 nucleotides: TGTGCCAGTAGTATGGGAGCGGCGAACACTGAAGCTTTCTTT. This sequence encodes CASSMGAANTEAFF.

On this clone: Other DNA sequences in this specimen translate into the identical CDR3. This chain links TRBV18 with TRBJ1-5, with TRBD1 as a possible D gene (5 bases). Trimming took off 3 bases at V and 3 bases at J, with 6 bases between the two ends. The CDR3 contains 13 residues. Germline V lookup: CDR1 KGHSH, CDR2 LQKENI. As DNA, the CDR3 is TGTGCCAGCTCACCGGGACTCAATCAGCCCCAGCATTTT. Its translation: CASSPGLNQPQHF.

The CDR3 DNA reads as TGTGCCAGCAGCCACAGGGATGCGGACACCATATATTTT. Its translation: CASSHRDADTIYF. The chain carries TRBV11-3 and TRBJ1-3; D is perhaps TRBD1 (6 bases). The CDR3 is made up of 13 amino acids. Germline V CDR1 and CDR2: SGHNT, YENEEA. V gave up 5 bases and J gave up 8 bases, with 13 bases separating them. The full variable domain, completed using reference TRBV11-3 and TRBJ1-3, is EAGVVQSPRYKIIEKKQPVAFWCNPISGHNTLYWYLQNLGQGPELLIRYENEEAVDDSQLPKDRFSAERLKGVDSTLKIQPAELGDSAVYLCASSHRDADTIYFGEGSWLTVV.

This rearrangement joins TRBV5-1 to TRBJ2-1, with a possible D match to TRBD1 (6 bases). The CDR3 consists of 14 residues. V shed 4 bases and J shed 7 bases, with 15 bases lying between them. CDR1 SGHRS and CDR2 YFSETQ come from the germline V gene. The CDR3 DNA reads TGCGCCAGCAGCCTATGGACAGTTACGAATGAGCAGTTCTTC. Its protein is CASSLWTVTNEQFF.

The chain combines TRBV18 with TRBJ1-1; 8 positions match TRBD1. CDR1 and CDR2 (germline): KGHSH, LQKENI. Unmatched junction bases numbered 8, after V lost 6 bases and J lost 8 bases. The CDR3 runs to 13 residues. The CDR3 coding sequence is TGTGCCAGCTCGCACGACAGGGGAAGGGAAGCTTTCTTT. Protein sequence: CASSHDRGREAFF.

The rearrangement uses TRBV14 and TRBJ1-2; D remains ambiguous. The length of the CDR3 is 14 residues. Trimming took 1 base from V and 7 from J, leaving 13 bases between them. The germline V gene encodes CDR1 SGHDN and CDR2 FVKESK. The CDR3 nucleotides are TGTGCCAGCAGCCAAGTATATAGAGATCGTGGCTACACCTTC. Its protein product is CASSQVYRDRGYTF. Variable domain in full (rest from reference TRBV14 and TRBJ1-2): EAGVTQFPSHSVIEKGQTVTLRCDPISGHDNLYWYRRVMGKEIKFLLHFVKESKQDESGMPNNRFLAERTGGTYSTLKVQPAELEDSGVYFCASSQVYRDRGYTFGSGTRLTVV.

The chain couples TRBV7-9 to TRBJ2-5; 7 bases map to TRBD1. The CDR3 loop spans 15 amino acids. Germline trimming cut 1 base from V and 3 bases from J; bases unmatched to any gene: 5. Germline CDR1 SEHNR, CDR2 FQNEAQ (reference sequence). In nucleotides, the CDR3 is TGTGCCAGCAGCTTAGAACAGGGGATCGAAGAGACCCAGTACTTC. Encoded protein: CASSLEQGIEETQYF.

The chain uses TRBV7-2 and TRBJ2-7; TRBD1 matches 7 bases. In germline, CDR1 is SGHTA, CDR2 FQGNSA. The CDR3 spans 14 residues. V was pared by 4 bases and J by 0 bases, with 3 bases of the junction left unmatched. CDR3 in amino acids: CASSWTGPSYEQYF. The CDR3 nucleotides are TGTGCCAGCAGCTGGACAGGTCCCTCCTACGAGCAGTACTTC.

CDR3 DNA sequence: TGTGCCAGCAGCCCTTCTTCCACGGTGCCTTCTGAAAAACTGTTTTTT. Protein sequence: CASSPSSTVPSEKLFF. The chain carries TRBV9 and TRBJ1-4; D gene uncertain. Germline V gene sequence: CDR1 SGDLS, CDR2 YYNGEE. Deletions cut 4 bases from V and 7 bases from J, with 20 bases between. This CDR3 spans 16 amino acids.

The rearrangement links TRBV18 to TRBJ1-2; weak D call: TRBD1 (5 bases). This CDR3 contains 15 residues. The germline V gene has CDR1 KGHSH and CDR2 LQKENI. The ends were cut back, 2 bases at V and 6 bases at J, with 16 bases in the middle. The CDR3 sequence: CASSPGGEGKDGYTF. CDR3 in DNA: TGTGCCAGCTCACCAGGAGGGGAGGGCAAAGATGGCTACACCTTC.

The chain carries TRBV5-1 and TRBJ2-3; a possible D gene is TRBD2 (6 bases). Per germline, CDR1 SGHRS and CDR2 YFSETQ. The CDR3 length is 15 residues. V gave up 5 bases and J gave up 3 bases, with 16 bases separating them. CDR3 in DNA: TGCGCCAGCAGGTTCCAAGGAGGGTCGACAGATACGCAGTATTTT. This encodes CASRFQGGSTDTQYF.

This chain connects TRBV19 to TRBJ1-2; 8 positions match TRBD1. CDR1 LNHDA and CDR2 SQIVND come from the germline V gene (reference sequence). The CDR3 length is 16 residues. The V segment lost 0 bases and the J segment 2 bases; nucleotides outside the gene matches: 5. The CDR3 coding sequence is TGTGCCAGTAGTATAGATCTAAGGACAGGGAACTATGGCTACACCTTC. It is translated as CASSIDLRTGNYGYTF.